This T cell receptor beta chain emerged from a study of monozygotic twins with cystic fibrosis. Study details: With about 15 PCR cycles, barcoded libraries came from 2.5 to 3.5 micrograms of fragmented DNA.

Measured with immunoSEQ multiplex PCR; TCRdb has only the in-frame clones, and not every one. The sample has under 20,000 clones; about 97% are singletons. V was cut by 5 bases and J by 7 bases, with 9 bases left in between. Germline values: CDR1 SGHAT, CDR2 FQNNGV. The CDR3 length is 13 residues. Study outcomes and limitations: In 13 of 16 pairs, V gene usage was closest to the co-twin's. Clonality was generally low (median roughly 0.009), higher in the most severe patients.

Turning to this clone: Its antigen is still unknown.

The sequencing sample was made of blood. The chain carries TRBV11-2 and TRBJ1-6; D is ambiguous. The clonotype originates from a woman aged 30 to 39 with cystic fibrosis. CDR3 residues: CASSPQTNSPLHF. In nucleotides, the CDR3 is TGTGCCAGCAGCCCTCAAACCAATTCACCCCTCCACTTT.